This paragraph reports one T cell receptor (beta chain). Its antigen has not been determined. Relative to the germline gene, one junction end is altered; a read error may explain this. The entry originates in a study. The listed sequencing device is Illumina MiSeq. TCRdb trimmed the raw reads at Q25, called clones with MiXCR and kept productive beta chains. Merged by CDR3 protein, the rows form single entries marked with the most common genes and DNA. The sample includes 3,000 to 3,500 distinct CDR3 sequences, with approximately 9.8% observed a single time. 6% to 6.5% of the sample belongs to the ten largest clones. Material for sequencing was CD4+ T cells from synovial fluid. This clonotype was obtained from a human donor with rheumatoid arthritis.

The CDR3 sequence is CVSSLELAGGLAQYF. The nucleotide sequence is TGTGTCAGCAGCTTAGAACTAGCGGGCGGGTTGGCCCAGTACTTC. Recombination linked TRBV7-2 to TRBJ2-5, and TRBD2 aligns with 9 junction nucleotides. The CDR3 spans 15 residues, from the cysteine through the phenylalanine. Solely the CDR3 DNA is kept, with 45 bases framed from the first base. CDR1 is given as SGHTA and CDR2 as FQGNSA, both from the germline V gene.